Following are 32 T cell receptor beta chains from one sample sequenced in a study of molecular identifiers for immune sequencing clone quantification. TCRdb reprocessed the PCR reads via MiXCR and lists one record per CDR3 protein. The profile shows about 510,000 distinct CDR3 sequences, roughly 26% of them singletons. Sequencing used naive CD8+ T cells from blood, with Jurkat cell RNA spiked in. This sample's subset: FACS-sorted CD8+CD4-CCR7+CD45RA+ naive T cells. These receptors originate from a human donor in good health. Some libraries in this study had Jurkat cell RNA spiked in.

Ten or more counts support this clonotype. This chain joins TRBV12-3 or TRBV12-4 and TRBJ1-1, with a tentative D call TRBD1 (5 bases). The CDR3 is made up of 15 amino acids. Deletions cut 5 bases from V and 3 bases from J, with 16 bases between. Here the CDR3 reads CASSMTDNGYTEAFF. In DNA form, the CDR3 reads TGTGCCAGCAGTATGACGGACAATGGTTACACTGAAGCTTTCTTT.

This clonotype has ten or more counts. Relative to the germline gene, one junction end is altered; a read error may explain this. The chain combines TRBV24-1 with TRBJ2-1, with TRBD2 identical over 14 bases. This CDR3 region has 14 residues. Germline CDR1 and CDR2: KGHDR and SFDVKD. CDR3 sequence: CATSDSGTSGSRLF. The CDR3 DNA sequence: TGTGCCACCAGTGATTCTGGGACTAGCGGGAGTAGGCTCTTC.

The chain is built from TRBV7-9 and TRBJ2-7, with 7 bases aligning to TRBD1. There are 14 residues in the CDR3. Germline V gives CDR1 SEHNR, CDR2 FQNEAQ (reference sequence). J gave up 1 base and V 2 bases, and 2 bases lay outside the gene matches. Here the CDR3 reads CASSLPGQSYEQYF. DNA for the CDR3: TGTGCCAGCAGCTTACCGGGACAGTCCTACGAGCAGTACTTC.

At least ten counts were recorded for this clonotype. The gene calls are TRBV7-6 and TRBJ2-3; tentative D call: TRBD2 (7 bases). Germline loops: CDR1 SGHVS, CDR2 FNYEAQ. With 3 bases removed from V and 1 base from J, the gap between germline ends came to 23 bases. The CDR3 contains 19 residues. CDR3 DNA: TGTGCCAGCAGCTTGGGCCCTCGTTTGGGGGGGCGCCGCACAGATACGCAGTATTTT. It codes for CASSLGPRLGGRRTDTQYF.

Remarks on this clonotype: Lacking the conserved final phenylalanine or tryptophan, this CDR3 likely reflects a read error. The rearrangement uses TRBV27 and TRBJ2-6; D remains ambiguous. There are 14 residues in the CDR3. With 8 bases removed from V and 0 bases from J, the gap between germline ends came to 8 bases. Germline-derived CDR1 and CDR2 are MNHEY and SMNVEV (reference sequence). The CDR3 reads CASGLISGANVLTL. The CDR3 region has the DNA TGTGCCAGCGGGCTGATCTCTGGGGCCAACGTCCTGACTCTC.

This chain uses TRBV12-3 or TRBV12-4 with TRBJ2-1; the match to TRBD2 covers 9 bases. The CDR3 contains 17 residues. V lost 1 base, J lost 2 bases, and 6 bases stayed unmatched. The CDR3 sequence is CASSLDVAGAAYNEQFF. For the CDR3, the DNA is TGTGCCAGCAGTTTAGACGTAGCGGGGGCCGCCTACAATGAGCAGTTCTTC.

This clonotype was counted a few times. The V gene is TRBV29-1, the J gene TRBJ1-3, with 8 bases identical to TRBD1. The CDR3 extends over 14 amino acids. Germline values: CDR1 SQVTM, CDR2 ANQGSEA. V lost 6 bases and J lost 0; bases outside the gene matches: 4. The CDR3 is CSVTGTGSGNTIYF. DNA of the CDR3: TGCAGCGTGACCGGGACAGGCTCTGGAAACACCATATATTTT.

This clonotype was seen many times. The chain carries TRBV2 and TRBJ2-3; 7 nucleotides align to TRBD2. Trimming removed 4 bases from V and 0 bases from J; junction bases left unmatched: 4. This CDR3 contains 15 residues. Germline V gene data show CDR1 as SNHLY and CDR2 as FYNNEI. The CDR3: CASSAWGGSTDTQYF. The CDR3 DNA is TGTGCCAGCAGTGCCTGGGGGGGAAGCACAGATACGCAGTATTTT.

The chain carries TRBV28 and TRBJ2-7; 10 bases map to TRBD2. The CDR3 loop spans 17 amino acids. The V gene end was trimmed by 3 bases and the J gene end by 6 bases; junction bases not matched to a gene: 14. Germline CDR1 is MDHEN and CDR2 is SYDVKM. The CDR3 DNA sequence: TGTGCCAGCAGTTTTTATCTAGCGGGAGCCACAGGGGGCGAGCAGTACTTC. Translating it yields CASSFYLAGATGGEQYF.

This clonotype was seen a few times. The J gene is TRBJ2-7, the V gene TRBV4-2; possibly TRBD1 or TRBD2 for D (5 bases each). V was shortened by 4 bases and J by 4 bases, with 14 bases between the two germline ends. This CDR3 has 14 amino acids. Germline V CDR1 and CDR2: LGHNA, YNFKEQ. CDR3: CASSPGPTGYEQYF. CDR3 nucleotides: TGTGCCAGCAGCCCAGGGCCGACGGGGTACGAGCAGTACTTC.

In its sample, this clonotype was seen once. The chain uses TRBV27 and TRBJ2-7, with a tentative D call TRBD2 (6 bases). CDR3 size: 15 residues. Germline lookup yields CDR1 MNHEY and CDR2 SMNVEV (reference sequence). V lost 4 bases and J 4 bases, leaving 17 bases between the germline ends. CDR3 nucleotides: TGTGCCAGCAGTTGGGCGGGACCAGGACATTACGAGCAGTACTTC. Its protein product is CASSWAGPGHYEQYF.

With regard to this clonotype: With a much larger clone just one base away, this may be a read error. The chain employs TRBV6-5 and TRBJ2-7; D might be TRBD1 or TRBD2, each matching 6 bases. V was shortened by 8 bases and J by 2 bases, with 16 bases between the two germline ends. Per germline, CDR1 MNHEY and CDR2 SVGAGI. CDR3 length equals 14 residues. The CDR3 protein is CASAEGGTAYEQYF. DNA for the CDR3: TGTGCCAGCGCAGAGGGGGGTACGGCCTACGAGCAGTACTTC.

CDR3 sequence: CAISESSGSGTDTQYF. For the CDR3, the DNA is TGTGCCATCAGTGAGTCTAGCGGGAGCGGCACAGATACGCAGTATTTT. The gene calls are TRBV10-3 and TRBJ2-3; 9 bases align to TRBD2. The CDR3 totals 16 residues. Germline V gives CDR1 ENHRY, CDR2 SYGVKD. Germline trimming cut 0 bases from V and 1 base from J; bases unmatched to any gene: 2.

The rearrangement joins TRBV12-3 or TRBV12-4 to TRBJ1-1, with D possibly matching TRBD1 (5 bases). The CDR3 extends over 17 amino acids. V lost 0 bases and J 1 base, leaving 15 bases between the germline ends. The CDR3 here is CASSLAPPGRENTEAFF. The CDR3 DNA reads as TGTGCCAGCAGTTTAGCGCCCCCAGGGAGGGAGAACACTGAAGCTTTCTTT.

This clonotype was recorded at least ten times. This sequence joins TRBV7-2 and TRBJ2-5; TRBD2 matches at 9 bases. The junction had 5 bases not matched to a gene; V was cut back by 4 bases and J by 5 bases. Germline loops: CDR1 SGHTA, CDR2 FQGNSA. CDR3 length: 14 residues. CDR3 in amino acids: CASSSSGGWETQYF. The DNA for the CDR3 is TGTGCCAGCAGCTCAAGCGGGGGGTGGGAGACCCAGTACTTC.

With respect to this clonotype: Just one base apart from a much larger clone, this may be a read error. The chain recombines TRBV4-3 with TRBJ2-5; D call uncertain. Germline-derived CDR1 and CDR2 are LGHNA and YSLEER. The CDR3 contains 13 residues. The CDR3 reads CASSPRRGEAQYF. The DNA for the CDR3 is TGCGCCAGCAGCCCCAGACGAGGAGAGGCCCAGTACTTC.

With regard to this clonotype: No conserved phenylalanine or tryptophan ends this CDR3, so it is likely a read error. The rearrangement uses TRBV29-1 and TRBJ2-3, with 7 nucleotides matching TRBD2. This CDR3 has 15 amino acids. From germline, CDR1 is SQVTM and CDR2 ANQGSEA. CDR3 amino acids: CSVELAEAGTETQYL. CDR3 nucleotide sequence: TGCAGCGTTGAACTAGCGGAAGCTGGCACAGAAACGCAGTATTTA.

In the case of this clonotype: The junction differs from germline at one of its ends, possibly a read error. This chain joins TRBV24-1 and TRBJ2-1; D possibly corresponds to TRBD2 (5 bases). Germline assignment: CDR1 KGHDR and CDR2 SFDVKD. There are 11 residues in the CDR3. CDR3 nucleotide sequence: TGTGCCAGCAGTGAGGGCCATGAGCAGTTCTTC. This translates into CASSEGHEQFF.

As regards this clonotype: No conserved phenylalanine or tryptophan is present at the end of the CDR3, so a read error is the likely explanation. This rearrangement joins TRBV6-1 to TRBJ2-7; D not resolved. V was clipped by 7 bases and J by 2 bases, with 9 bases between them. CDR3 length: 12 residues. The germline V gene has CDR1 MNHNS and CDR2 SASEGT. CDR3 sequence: CASKERTYEQYS. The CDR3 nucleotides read TGTGCCAGCAAGGAGAGAACCTACGAGCAGTACTCC.

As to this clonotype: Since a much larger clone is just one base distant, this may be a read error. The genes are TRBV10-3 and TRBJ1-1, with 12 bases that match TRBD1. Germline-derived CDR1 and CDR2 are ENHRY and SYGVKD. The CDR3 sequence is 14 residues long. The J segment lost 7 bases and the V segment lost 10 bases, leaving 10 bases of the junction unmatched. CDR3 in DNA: TGTGCCAGCAGCGAGGGACAGGGGGCTAATGAAGCTTTCTTT. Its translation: CASSEGQGANEAFF.

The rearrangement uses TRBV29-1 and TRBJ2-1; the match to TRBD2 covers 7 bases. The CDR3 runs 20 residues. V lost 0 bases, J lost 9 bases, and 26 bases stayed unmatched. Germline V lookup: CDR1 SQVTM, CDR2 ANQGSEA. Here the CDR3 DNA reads TGCAGCGTTGAAGATTGGCGGTCTAGCGGCCTAATACAGCGTACAGGTGAGCAGTTCTTC. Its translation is CSVEDWRSSGLIQRTGEQFF.

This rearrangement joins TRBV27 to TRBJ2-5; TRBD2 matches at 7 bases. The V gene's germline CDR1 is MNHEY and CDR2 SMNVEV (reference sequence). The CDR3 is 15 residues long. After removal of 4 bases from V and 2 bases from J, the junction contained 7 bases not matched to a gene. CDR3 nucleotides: TGTGCCAGCAGTTCCCTTAGCGGGTTTCAAGAGACCCAGTACTTC. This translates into CASSSLSGFQETQYF.

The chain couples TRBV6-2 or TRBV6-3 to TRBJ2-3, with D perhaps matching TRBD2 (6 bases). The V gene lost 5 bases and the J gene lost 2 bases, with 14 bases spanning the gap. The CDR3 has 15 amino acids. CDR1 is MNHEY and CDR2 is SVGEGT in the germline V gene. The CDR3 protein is CASSRLVGTTDTQYF. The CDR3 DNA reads TGTGCCAGCAGTCGACTAGTGGGGACCACAGATACGCAGTATTTT.

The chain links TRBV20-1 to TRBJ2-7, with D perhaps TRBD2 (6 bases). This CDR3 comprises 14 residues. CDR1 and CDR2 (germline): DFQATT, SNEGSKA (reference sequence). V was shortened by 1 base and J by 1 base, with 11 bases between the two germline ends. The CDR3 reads CSARVISGSYEQYF. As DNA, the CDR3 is TGCAGTGCTAGAGTGATTAGCGGTTCCTACGAGCAGTACTTC.

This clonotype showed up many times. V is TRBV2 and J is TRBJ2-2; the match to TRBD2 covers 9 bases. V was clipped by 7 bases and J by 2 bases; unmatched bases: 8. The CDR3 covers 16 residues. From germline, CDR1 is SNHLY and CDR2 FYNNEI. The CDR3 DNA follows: TGTGCCAGCAAGGGACTAGCAGAAGTAAACACCGGGGAGCTGTTTTTT. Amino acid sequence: CASKGLAEVNTGELFF.

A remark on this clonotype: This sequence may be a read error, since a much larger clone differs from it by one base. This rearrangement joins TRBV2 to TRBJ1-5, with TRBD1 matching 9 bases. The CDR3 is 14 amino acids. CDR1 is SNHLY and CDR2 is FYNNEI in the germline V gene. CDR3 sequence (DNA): TGTGCCGGCAGCCCCGGGACAGGGCTTCAGCCCCAGCATTTT. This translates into CAGSPGTGLQPQHF.

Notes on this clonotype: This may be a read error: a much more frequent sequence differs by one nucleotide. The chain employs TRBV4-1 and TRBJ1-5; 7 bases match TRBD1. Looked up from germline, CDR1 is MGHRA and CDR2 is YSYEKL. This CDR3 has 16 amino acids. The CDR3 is CASSLNRGHSNRPQHF. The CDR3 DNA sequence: TGCGCCAGCAGCCTAAACAGGGGACATAGCAATCGGCCCCAGCATTTT.

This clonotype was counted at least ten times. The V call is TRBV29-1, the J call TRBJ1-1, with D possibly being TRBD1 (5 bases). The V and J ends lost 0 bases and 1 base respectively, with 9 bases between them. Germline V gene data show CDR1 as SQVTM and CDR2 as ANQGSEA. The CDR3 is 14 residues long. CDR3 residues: CSVEEEGENTEAFF. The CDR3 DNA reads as TGCAGCGTTGAAGAGGAAGGGGAGAACACTGAAGCTTTCTTT.

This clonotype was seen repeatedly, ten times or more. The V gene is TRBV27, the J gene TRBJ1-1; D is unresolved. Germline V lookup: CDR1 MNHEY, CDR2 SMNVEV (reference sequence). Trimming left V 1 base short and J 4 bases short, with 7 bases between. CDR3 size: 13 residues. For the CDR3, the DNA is TGTGCCAGCAGTTTATTTGCGGGCACTGAAGCTTTCTTT. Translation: CASSLFAGTEAFF.

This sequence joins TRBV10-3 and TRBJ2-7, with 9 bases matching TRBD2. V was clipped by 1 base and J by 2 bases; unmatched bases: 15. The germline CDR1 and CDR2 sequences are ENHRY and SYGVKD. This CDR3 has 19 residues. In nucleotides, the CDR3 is TGTGCCATCAGTGAGTTCGGCGACGTAACTAGCGGGTCGACCTACGAGCAGTACTTC. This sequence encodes CAISEFGDVTSGSTYEQYF.

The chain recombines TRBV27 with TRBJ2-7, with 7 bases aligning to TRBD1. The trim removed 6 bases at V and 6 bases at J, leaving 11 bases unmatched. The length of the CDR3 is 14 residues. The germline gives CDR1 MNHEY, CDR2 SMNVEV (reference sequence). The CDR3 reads CASSTPQGLGEQYF. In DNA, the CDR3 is TGTGCCAGCAGCACTCCACAGGGGCTCGGCGAGCAGTACTTC.

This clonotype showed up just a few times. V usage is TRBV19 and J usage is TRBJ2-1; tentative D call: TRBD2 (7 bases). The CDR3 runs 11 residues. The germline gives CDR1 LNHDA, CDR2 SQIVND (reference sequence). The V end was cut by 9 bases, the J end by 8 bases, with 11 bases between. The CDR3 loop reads CASPGGHEQFF. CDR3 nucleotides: TGTGCCAGCCCGGGGGGCCATGAGCAGTTCTTC.